What follows are 10 T cell receptor beta chains derived from one specimen sequenced in a study of shared clonotypes between healthy human individuals. Here immunoSEQ multiplex PCR was the method, and the copy in TCRdb shows in-frame clones only, minus some. The table records 730,000 or so clones, around 72% of them present only once. Sequencing was carried out using memory CD4+ T cells sorted from blood. Subset here: CD45RA-negative fraction. Receptor source: a woman aged 25 to 39 in good health.

Comment on this clone: Additional DNA sequences in this sample encode the identical CDR3. The CDR3 region is CASSSRPSYEQYF. In DNA, the CDR3 is TGTGCCAGCAGTTCGCGCCCGTCCTACGAGCAGTACTTC. The chain joins TRBV28 to TRBJ2-7; D ambiguous. There are 13 residues in the CDR3. The V gene's germline CDR1 is MDHEN and CDR2 SYDVKM. Trimming shortened V by 4 bases and J by 1 base, and 8 bases separated the two germline ends.

The genes are TRBV6-1 and TRBJ1-4; D uncertain. The V and J ends lost 1 base and 8 bases respectively, with 14 bases between them. CDR1 is MNHNS, CDR2 SASEGT, per germline. The CDR3 contains 15 residues. The CDR3 is CASSEGFGSEEKLFF. The CDR3 nucleotides are TGTGCCAGCAGTGAAGGGTTCGGGAGCGAAGAAAAACTGTTTTTT.

The chain has TRBV29-1 and TRBJ1-5, with D perhaps TRBD1 (5 bases). Germline CDR1 and CDR2: SQVTM and ANQGSEA. The CDR3 consists of 13 residues. V shed 4 bases and J shed 5 bases, with 12 bases lying between them. The CDR3 reads CSVGTLRDQPQHF. DNA for the CDR3: TGCAGCGTTGGGACACTAAGGGATCAGCCCCAGCATTTT.

The chain has TRBV6-6 and TRBJ1-2, with unresolved D. The germline V gene has CDR1 MNHNY and CDR2 SVGAGI (reference sequence). With 5 bases removed from V and 2 bases from J, the gap between germline ends came to 12 bases. This CDR3 spans 14 amino acids. The CDR3 loop is CASSPAAPNYGYTF. CDR3 DNA: TGTGCCAGCAGTCCGGCAGCCCCAAACTATGGCTACACCTTC.

This clone occurred a few times. V usage is TRBV11-2 and J usage is TRBJ2-1; 14 bases line up with TRBD2. The ends lost 2 bases at V and 9 bases at J; junction bases unmatched: 12. Germline V lookup: CDR1 SGHAT, CDR2 FQNNGV. CDR3 length equals 18 residues. In DNA, the CDR3 is TGTGCCAGCAGCTTAACCGTTGGGGGACTAGCGGGAGAGGGTGAGCAGTTCTTC. This gives the protein CASSLTVGGLAGEGEQFF.

The rearrangement joins TRBV4-1 to TRBJ2-5; 9 bases are shared with TRBD1. The CDR3 runs to 15 residues. Germline CDR1 is MGHRA and CDR2 is YSYEKL. V shed 4 bases, J shed 5 bases, and the junction held 8 bases outside the gene matches. This CDR3 is CASSLAGQGRETQYF. The CDR3 nucleotides are TGCGCCAGCAGCCTTGCCGGACAGGGGAGGGAGACCCAGTACTTC.

The chain carries TRBV6-1 and TRBJ1-5, with 7 bases identical to TRBD1. There are 14 residues in the CDR3. Germline loops: CDR1 MNHNS, CDR2 SASEGT. V lost 4 bases and J lost 7; bases outside the gene matches: 7. The CDR3: CASSVRQGGQPQHF. The CDR3 DNA reads as TGTGCCAGCAGTGTAAGACAGGGAGGGCAGCCCCAGCATTTT.

The rearrangement uses TRBV28 and TRBJ1-4; 7 nucleotides agree with TRBD1. Germline CDR1 reads MDHEN; CDR2 reads SYDVKM. Unmatched junction bases numbered 5, after V lost 8 bases and J lost 5 bases. This CDR3 contains 13 residues. The chain's CDR3 is CASGTVRNEKLFF. For the CDR3, the DNA is TGTGCCAGCGGGACAGTGCGAAATGAAAAACTGTTTTTT.

This clone was observed once. The V call is TRBV20-1, the J call TRBJ2-5, with D hard to call. Trimming stripped 4 bases from V and 5 bases from J, with 8 bases between. Germline CDR1 DFQATT, CDR2 SNEGSKA (reference sequence). CDR3 length equals 11 residues. CDR3 sequence (DNA): TGCAGTGCTAAATATGAGGAGACCCAGTACTTC. Amino acids: CSAKYEETQYF.

This clone has only a few counts. CDR3 coding DNA: TGTGCCTGGAGTATGGACAGACAGACCCAGTACTTC. Its protein product is CAWSMDRQTQYF. The rearrangement links TRBV30 to TRBJ2-5; D might be TRBD1 (6 bases). Trimming took 2 bases from V and 6 from J, leaving 10 bases between them. The CDR3 is 12 amino acids. Looked up from germline, CDR1 is GTSNPN and CDR2 is SVGIG (reference sequence).